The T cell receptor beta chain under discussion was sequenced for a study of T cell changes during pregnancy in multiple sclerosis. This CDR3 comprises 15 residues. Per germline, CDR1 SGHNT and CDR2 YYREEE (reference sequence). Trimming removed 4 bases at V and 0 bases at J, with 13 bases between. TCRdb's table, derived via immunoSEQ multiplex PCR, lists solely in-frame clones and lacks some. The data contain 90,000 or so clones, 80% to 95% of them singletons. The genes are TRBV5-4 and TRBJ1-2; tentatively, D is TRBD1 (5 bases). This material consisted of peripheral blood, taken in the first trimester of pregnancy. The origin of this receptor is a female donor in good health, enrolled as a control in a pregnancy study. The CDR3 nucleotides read TGTGCCAGCAGCCCCTCAGGGCTCTCTAACTATGGCTACACCTTC. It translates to CASSPSGLSNYGYTF.